This T cell receptor (beta chain) was observed in a study of blood T cell repertoires in COVID-19. The V end lost 0 bases, the J end lost 6 bases, and 8 bases lay between the germline ends. Germline values: CDR1 SGHNT, CDR2 YENEEA. The CDR3 covers 14 residues. The table came from immunoSEQ multiplex PCR; TCRdb's copy has only in-frame clones and leaves some out. The sample lists 250,000 or so clones, roughly 89% occurring once. The rearrangement links TRBV11-3 to TRBJ2-2, with D perhaps matching TRBD1 (5 bases). Sequenced input: peripheral blood. The source is a woman between 40 and 50 years old who had recovered from COVID-19. The CDR3 reads CASSLEGPAGELFF. The CDR3, as DNA: TGTGCCAGCAGCTTAGAGGGGCCAGCCGGGGAGCTGTTTTTT.